This T cell receptor (beta chain) was recovered during a study of cytomegalovirus exposure and HLA in healthy donors. Study observations and caveats: According to the study, 160 or so TCR beta chains were cytomegalovirus-associated.

The CDR3 has 14 amino acids. Germline values: CDR1 SGDLS, CDR2 YYNGEE. Trimming took off 4 bases at V and 2 bases at J, with 10 bases between the two ends. Regarding this clone: The antigen remains unidentified.

The protocol was immunoSEQ multiplex PCR, while the TCRdb copy is restricted to in-frame clones and leaves out a portion. The table has about 130,000 clones, around 90% seen once. J is TRBJ1-3 and V is TRBV9, with D unclear. Sequencing used PBMCs. This clonotype originated in a woman younger than 35 in good health and CMV-seronegative. Written as DNA, the CDR3 is TGTGCCAGCAGCCCCAAGCGCCCTGGAAACACCATATATTTT. Protein: CASSPKRPGNTIYF.